These 21 T cell receptor beta chains came from one sample sequenced in a study of CD8+CD57+ T cells in acquired aplastic anemia. Patients selected for sequencing had displayed CD8+CD57+ cell expansion by flow cytometry. Investigators profiled TCR beta VDJ and CDR3 from genomic DNA template. Each CDR3 protein gets one entry after TCRdb re-called the reads with MiXCR. The table includes approximately 220,000 distinct CDR3 sequences, more than 40% detected once. Sequenced material: sorted CD4+, CD8+, or CD8+CD57+ T cells (not recorded which) from PBMCs. These receptors originate from a human donor with aplastic anemia.

This clonotype has at least ten counts. The chain combines TRBV4-2 with TRBJ2-5, with D uncertain. With 1 base removed from V and 5 bases from J, the gap between germline ends came to 8 bases. The CDR3 sequence is 13 residues long. The germline V gene encodes CDR1 LGHNA and CDR2 YNFKEQ. CDR3 loop: CASSQAFQETQYF. The DNA for the CDR3 is TGTGCCAGCAGCCAAGCCTTTCAGGAGACCCAGTACTTC.

The rearrangement links TRBV5-1 to TRBJ1-1; possible D gene TRBD1, 5 bases. There are 14 residues in the CDR3. From germline, CDR1 is SGHRS and CDR2 YFSETQ. V lost 4 bases and J 1 base, leaving 11 bases between the germline ends. The CDR3 spells CASSQRGENTEAFF. Written as DNA, the CDR3 is TGCGCCAGCAGCCAGAGAGGGGAGAACACTGAAGCTTTCTTT.

The rearrangement links TRBV7-9 to TRBJ1-4, with 8 bases lining up with TRBD1. Looked up from germline, CDR1 is SEHNR and CDR2 is FQNEAQ (reference sequence). This CDR3 is built from 14 residues. The J segment lost 5 bases and the V segment lost 5 bases, leaving 4 bases of the junction unmatched. CDR3 residues: CASSLGQANEKLFF. Here the CDR3 DNA reads TGTGCCAGCAGCCTGGGACAGGCGAATGAAAAACTGTTTTTT. Drawing the rest from reference TRBV7-9 and TRBJ1-4, the complete variable domain is DTGVSQNPRHKITKRGQNVTFRCDPISEHNRLYWYRQTLGQGPEFLTYFQNEAQLEKSRLLSDRFSAERPKGSFSTLEIQRTEQGDSAMYLCASSLGQANEKLFFGSGTQLSVL.

V gene TRBV6-5 combines with J gene TRBJ1-6; D gene ambiguous. Per germline, CDR1 MNHEY and CDR2 SVGAGI. Trimming pared 10 bases from V and 2 bases from J, leaving 12 bases between. The CDR3 extends over 14 amino acids. The CDR3 here is CATSIGPYNSPLHF. The CDR3 DNA reads as TGTGCCACCTCAATCGGCCCCTATAATTCACCCCTCCACTTT.

This clonotype showed up just a few times. The gene calls are TRBV20-1 and TRBJ1-6; maybe TRBD1 (6 bases). The CDR3 length is 14 residues. V lost 1 base and J 9 bases, leaving 13 bases between the germline ends. Germline lookup yields CDR1 DFQATT and CDR2 SNEGSKA (reference sequence). DNA of the CDR3: TGCAGTGCTAGAGCAGGGGCAGACAGTTCACCCCTCCACTTT. Amino acid sequence: CSARAGADSSPLHF.

This clonotype was observed at least ten times. The chain combines TRBV9 with TRBJ2-3; D assignment may be TRBD1 or TRBD2 (5 bases each). CDR1 is SGDLS, CDR2 YYNGEE, per germline. CDR3 length: 15 residues. The germline V and J ends were trimmed by 3 bases and 0 bases, with 11 bases remaining between them. Written as DNA, the CDR3 is TGTGCCAGCAGCGCCCGGGACCGAAGCACAGATACGCAGTATTTT. The encoded protein is CASSARDRSTDTQYF. The whole variable domain, remainder taken from reference TRBV9 and TRBJ2-3, is DSGVTQTPKHLITATGQRVTLRCSPRSGDLSVYWYQQSLDQGLQFLIQYYNGEERAKGNILERFSAQQFPDLHSELNLSSLELGDSALYFCASSARDRSTDTQYFGPGTRLTVL.

The chain has TRBV2 and TRBJ2-1; TRBD2 agrees at 7 bases. The CDR3 has 16 amino acids. V was pared by 7 bases and J by 0 bases, with 9 bases of the junction left unmatched. Germline V gene lookup returns CDR1 SNHLY and CDR2 FYNNEI. CDR3 loop: CASTDTPSGSYNEQFF. CDR3 nucleotide sequence: TGTGCCAGCACCGATACCCCTAGCGGCTCCTACAATGAGCAGTTCTTC.

This clonotype was observed a handful of times. The J gene is TRBJ2-1, the V gene TRBV6-5; a possible D gene is TRBD2 (7 bases). Germline-derived CDR1 and CDR2 are MNHEY and SVGAGI. The V and J ends lost 5 bases and 8 bases respectively, with 22 bases between them. This CDR3 contains 16 residues. Here the CDR3 DNA reads TGTGCCAGCAGTATGACGGGGGGCGGGAGTCGAGATGAGCAGTTCTTC. Protein product: CASSMTGGGSRDEQFF.

This clonotype was seen a handful of times. This chain links TRBV10-3 with TRBJ1-2; possibly TRBD1 for D (5 bases). CDR1 and CDR2 from the germline V gene are ENHRY and SYGVKD. Trimming took off 10 bases at V and 2 bases at J, with 23 bases between the two ends. The CDR3 is 16 residues long. CDR3 in amino acids: CASTRHPRGVNYGYTF. CDR3 nucleotide sequence: TGTGCCAGCACCCGTCATCCTCGGGGGGTAAACTATGGCTACACCTTC.

This clonotype was seen repeatedly, ten times or more. The gene calls are TRBV7-8 and TRBJ2-2; 7 bases are a match to TRBD2. Germline CDR1 SGHVS, CDR2 FQNEAQ. J was trimmed by 1 base and V by 2 bases; bases with no gene match: 10. The CDR3 runs to 18 residues. CDR3 DNA sequence: TGTGCCAGCAGCTTAAGTTCTGGATTAGCGGGGAACACCGGGGAGCTGTTTTTT. The encoded protein is CASSLSSGLAGNTGELFF.

This clonotype was seen a handful of times. The chain recombines TRBV30 with TRBJ1-2; 7 bases line up with TRBD1. This CDR3 contains 15 residues. Germline V gene data show CDR1 as GTSNPN and CDR2 as SVGIG (reference sequence). The trim removed 3 bases at V and 4 bases at J, leaving 11 bases unmatched. The CDR3 protein is CAWRTGTASGYGYTF. DNA for the CDR3: TGTGCCTGGAGAACCGGGACAGCTTCGGGCTATGGCTACACCTTC.

In its sample, this clonotype was seen many times. The chain carries TRBV7-2 and TRBJ2-5; 9 nucleotides align to TRBD1. V lost 5 bases to trimming and J lost 1 base; unmatched junction nucleotides: 5. The V gene's germline CDR1 is SGHTA and CDR2 FQGNSA. The CDR3 is 15 amino acids. The CDR3 is CASSLQGAVQETQYF. CDR3 nucleotide sequence: TGTGCCAGCAGCCTACAGGGGGCGGTCCAAGAGACCCAGTACTTC.

This clonotype has at least ten counts. The J gene is TRBJ2-7, the V gene TRBV5-8; TRBD2 aligns across 10 bases. The CDR3 sequence is 14 residues long. The J segment lost 5 bases and the V segment lost 4 bases, leaving 6 bases of the junction unmatched. CDR1 and CDR2 from the germline V gene are SGHTS and YDEGEE. DNA of the CDR3: TGTGCCAGCAGCCCGGGACTAGCGAGTCACGAGCAGTACTTC. Translation: CASSPGLASHEQYF.

This chain links TRBV29-1 with TRBJ1-3; D gene unclear. The CDR3 length is 13 residues. Germline CDR1 is SQVTM and CDR2 is ANQGSEA. V lost 4 bases and J 1 base, leaving 8 bases between the germline ends. Written as DNA, the CDR3 is TGCAGCGTTGGACTACTTTCTGGAAACACCATATATTTT. The encoded protein is CSVGLLSGNTIYF.

About this clonotype itself: No conserved phenylalanine or tryptophan ends this CDR3, so it is likely a read error. The CDR3 protein is CASGSRGGSPLHL. The CDR3 region has the DNA TGTGCCAGTGGTAGTAGAGGGGGTTCACCCCTCCACCTT. The chain links TRBV19 to TRBJ1-6; perhaps TRBD1 as D (6 bases). From germline, CDR1 is LNHDA and CDR2 SQIVND (reference sequence). V gave up 8 bases and J gave up 9 bases, with 14 bases separating them. The CDR3 length is 13 residues.

At least ten counts were recorded for this clonotype. The chain has TRBV10-2 and TRBJ1-5; D is unresolved. V lost 8 bases and J 8 bases, leaving 7 bases between the germline ends. Germline assignment: CDR1 WSHSY and CDR2 SAAADI. This CDR3 contains 10 residues. The CDR3 DNA reads TGCGCCAGCGGCTTTGAGCCCCAGCATTTT. Translating gives CASGFEPQHF.

This chain links TRBV2 with TRBJ2-7, with a possible D match to TRBD1 (6 bases). The V gene's germline CDR1 is SNHLY and CDR2 FYNNEI. The CDR3 sequence is 13 residues long. Deletions cut 3 bases from V and 5 bases from J, with 11 bases between. CDR3 in DNA: TGTGCCAGCAGTGATTGGGGGCTCGACGAGCAGTACTTC. Protein product: CASSDWGLDEQYF.

This clonotype has ten or more counts. The V call is TRBV20-1, the J call TRBJ2-1; TRBD2 agrees at 8 bases. CDR1 and CDR2 (germline): DFQATT, SNEGSKA (reference sequence). Germline trimming cut 2 bases from V and 4 bases from J; bases unmatched to any gene: 7. The CDR3 runs 15 residues. CDR3 bases: TGCAGTGCTAGAATTCTCCTAGCGGGTTACAATGAGCAGTTCTTC. Encoded protein: CSARILLAGYNEQFF.

This clonotype was recorded at least ten times. This chain joins TRBV2 and TRBJ1-1; tentative D call: TRBD1 (6 bases). The CDR3 runs 12 residues. V lost 8 bases and J 5 bases, leaving 12 bases between the germline ends. Germline CDR1 SNHLY, CDR2 FYNNEI. As DNA, the CDR3 is TGTGCCAGCTTGGGGGCGCGTACTGAAGCTTTCTTT. Translating gives CASLGARTEAFF.

The chain couples TRBV19 to TRBJ2-1; D is perhaps TRBD1 (6 bases). The CDR3 runs 15 residues. Germline lookup yields CDR1 LNHDA and CDR2 SQIVND (reference sequence). Trimming took 11 bases from V and 0 from J, leaving 17 bases between them. The CDR3 coding sequence is TGTGCCTGGAGTCTCCAGGGGAGCTCCTACAATGAGCAGTTCTTC. It translates to CAWSLQGSSYNEQFF. The full variable domain, completed using reference TRBV19 and TRBJ2-1, is DGGITQSPKYLFRKEGQNVTLSCEQNLNHDAMYWYRQDPGQGLRLIYYSQIVNDFQKGDIAEGYSVSREKKESFPLTVTSAQKNPTAFYLCAWSLQGSSYNEQFFGPGTRLTVL.

This clonotype appeared a few times. The CDR3 does not close with the conserved phenylalanine or tryptophan, likely indicating a read error. The chain is built from TRBV20-1 and TRBJ1-1; 9 bases fit TRBD1. The CDR3 runs 15 residues. V was clipped by 1 base and J by 3 bases; unmatched bases: 6. CDR1 and CDR2 from the germline V gene are DFQATT and SNEGSKA (reference sequence). The CDR3 region is CSARGSTGGDTEAFL. For the CDR3, the DNA is TGCAGTGCTAGAGGATCGACAGGGGGGGACACTGAAGCTTTCCTT.